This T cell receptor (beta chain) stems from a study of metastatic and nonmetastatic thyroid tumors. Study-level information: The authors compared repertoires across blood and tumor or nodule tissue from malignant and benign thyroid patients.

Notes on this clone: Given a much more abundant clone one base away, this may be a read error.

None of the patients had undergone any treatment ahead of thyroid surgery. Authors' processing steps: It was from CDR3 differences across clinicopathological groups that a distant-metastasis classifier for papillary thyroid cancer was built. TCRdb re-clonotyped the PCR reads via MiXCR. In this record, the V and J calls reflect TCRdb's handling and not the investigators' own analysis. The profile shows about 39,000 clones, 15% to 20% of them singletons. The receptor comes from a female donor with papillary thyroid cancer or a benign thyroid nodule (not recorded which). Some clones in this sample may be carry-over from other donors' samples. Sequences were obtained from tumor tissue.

The CDR3 bases are TGTGCCAGCTCACCCTCCGTGGATAGCGGTTACAATGAGCAGTTCTTC. Translated: CASSPSVDSGYNEQFF. The chain couples TRBV18 to TRBJ2-1; D may be TRBD2 (6 bases). Trimming cost V 3 bases and J 4 bases, with 16 bases left between them. CDR1 and CDR2 (germline): KGHSH, LQKENI. The CDR3 is 16 amino acids.